Detailed here is one T cell receptor beta chain. This sample was taken from a study of cytomegalovirus exposure and HLA in healthy donors. This CDR3 has 13 residues. Trimming cost V 6 bases and J 11 bases, with 19 bases left between them. The germline V gene has CDR1 SNHLY and CDR2 FYNNEI. Primers for the PCR totalled 60 Vbeta and 13 Jbeta. As originally analysed: Per a later analysis, the number of unique TCR beta chains was some 75 million, of which roughly 10 million were shared. Here immunoSEQ multiplex PCR was the method, and the copy in TCRdb shows in-frame clones only, minus some. That table supplies the V and J calls and clone size; D and trimming were determined from the DNA. The sample has fewer than 200,000 clones, around 80% seen once.

This TCR was sampled from a man younger than 30 in good health and CMV-seronegative. The chain is built from TRBV2 and TRBJ1-1; possibly TRBD1 for D (6 bases). Material for sequencing was PBMCs. CDR3 sequence reads: CASSLADSPEAFF. DNA for the CDR3: TGTGCCAGCAGCCTGGCGGACAGCCCGGAGGCTTTCTTT.